One T cell receptor (beta chain) is described in this entry. Its target is unknown. This record belongs to a study of OX40 agonist ivuxolimab in advanced cancers. Study as a whole: The patients got ivuxolimab, which is an agonistic anti-OX40 (CD134) antibody. The patients received ivuxolimab by intravenous route every 2 weeks at 0.01 to 10 mg/kg. Partial responses, seen in three patients, involved one hepatocellular carcinoma and two cutaneous melanomas. The study's findings and limits: Both CD4+ and CD8+ T cell populations in blood had undergone clonal expansion by week 6 at 0.1 to 3.0 mg/kg.

The assay was immunoSEQ multiplex PCR, and TCRdb's table has in-frame clones only and misses some. The sample records about 120,000 clones, more than 80% being singletons. This CDR3 spans 14 amino acids. Germline CDR1 and CDR2: MNHEY and SMNVEV (reference sequence). With V trimmed by 6 bases and J by 8 bases, 12 bases remained unmatched. The sample consisted of CD4+ or CD8+ T cells sorted from blood, taken in a trial of the OX40 agonist ivuxolimab. This clonotype originated in an adult with an advanced solid tumor such as melanoma, head and neck, liver or kidney cancer. J is TRBJ1-2 and V is TRBV27; 7 nucleotides line up with TRBD1. CDR3 in amino acids: CASRPHDRDRGYTF. The CDR3 DNA reads as TGTGCCAGCAGACCACATGACCGGGACAGAGGCTACACCTTC.